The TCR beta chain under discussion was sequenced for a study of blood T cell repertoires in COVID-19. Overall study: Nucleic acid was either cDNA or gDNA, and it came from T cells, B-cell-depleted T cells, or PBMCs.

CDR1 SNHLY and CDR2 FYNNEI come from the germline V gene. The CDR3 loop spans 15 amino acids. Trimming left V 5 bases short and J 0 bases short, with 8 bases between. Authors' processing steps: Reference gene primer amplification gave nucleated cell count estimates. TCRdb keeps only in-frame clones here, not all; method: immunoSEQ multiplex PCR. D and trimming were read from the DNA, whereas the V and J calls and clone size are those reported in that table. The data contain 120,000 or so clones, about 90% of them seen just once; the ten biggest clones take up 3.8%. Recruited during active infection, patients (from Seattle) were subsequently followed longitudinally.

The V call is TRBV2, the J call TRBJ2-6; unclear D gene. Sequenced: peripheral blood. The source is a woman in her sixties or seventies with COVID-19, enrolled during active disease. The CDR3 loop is CASSSLHSGANVLTF. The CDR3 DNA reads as TGTGCCAGCAGTTCACTGCACTCTGGGGCCAACGTCCTGACTTTC.